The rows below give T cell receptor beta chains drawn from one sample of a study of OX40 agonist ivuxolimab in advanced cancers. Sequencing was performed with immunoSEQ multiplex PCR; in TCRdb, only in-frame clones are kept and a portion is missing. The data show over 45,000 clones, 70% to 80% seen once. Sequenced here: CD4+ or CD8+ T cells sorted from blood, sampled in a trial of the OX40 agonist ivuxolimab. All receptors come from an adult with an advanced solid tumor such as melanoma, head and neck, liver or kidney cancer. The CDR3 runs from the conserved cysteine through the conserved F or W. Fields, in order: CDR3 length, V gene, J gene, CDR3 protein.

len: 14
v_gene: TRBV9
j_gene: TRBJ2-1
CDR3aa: CASSVRELVDEQFF

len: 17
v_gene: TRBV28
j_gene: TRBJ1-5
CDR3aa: CASSPLFLQRGNQPQHF

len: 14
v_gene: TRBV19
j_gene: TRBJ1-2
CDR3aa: CASSIPDRVDGYTF

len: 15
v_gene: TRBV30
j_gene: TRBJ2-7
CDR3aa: CAWTPRDLSTYEQYF

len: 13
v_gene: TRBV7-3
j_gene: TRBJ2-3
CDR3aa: CASRSGSTDTQYF

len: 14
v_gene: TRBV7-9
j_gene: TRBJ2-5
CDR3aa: CASSLEAGQETQYF

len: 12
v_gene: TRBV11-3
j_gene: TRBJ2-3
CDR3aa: CASSTDRDTQYF

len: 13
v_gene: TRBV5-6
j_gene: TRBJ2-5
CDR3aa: CASSLQGGETQYF

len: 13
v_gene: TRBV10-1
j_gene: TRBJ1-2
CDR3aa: CASSGIDSDGYTF

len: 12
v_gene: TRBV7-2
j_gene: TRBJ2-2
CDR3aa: CASSLQARELFF

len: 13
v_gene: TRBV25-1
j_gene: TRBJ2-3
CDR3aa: CATGLAGTDTQYF

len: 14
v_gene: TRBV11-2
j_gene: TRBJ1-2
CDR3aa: CASSSVRDKDGYTF

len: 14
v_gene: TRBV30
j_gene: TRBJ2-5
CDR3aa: CAWKIKGLQETQYF

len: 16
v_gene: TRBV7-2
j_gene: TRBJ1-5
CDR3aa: CASSQGGTTNNQPQHF

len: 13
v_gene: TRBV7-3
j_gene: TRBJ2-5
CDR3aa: CASSPWGEETQYF

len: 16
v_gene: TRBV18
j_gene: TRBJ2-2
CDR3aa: CASSPFSGGDTGELFF

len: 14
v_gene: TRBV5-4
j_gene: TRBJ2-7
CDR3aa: CASSYGQGHYEQYF

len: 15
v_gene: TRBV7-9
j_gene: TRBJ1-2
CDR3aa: CASSPQEDSNYGYTF

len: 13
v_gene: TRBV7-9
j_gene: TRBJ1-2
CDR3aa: CASNLQGRGGYTF

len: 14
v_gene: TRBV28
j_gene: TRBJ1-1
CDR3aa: CATQTGGVRDEAFF

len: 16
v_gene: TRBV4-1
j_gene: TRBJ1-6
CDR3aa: CASSSTGGATGQGLHF

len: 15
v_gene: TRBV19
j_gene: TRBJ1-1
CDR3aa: CASSSRDRVLNEAFF